The next 19 T cell receptor beta chains were all read from a single sample in a study of CD8 T cells in Susac syndrome (dated by TCRdb to about 2019). Library preparation used the immunoSEQ multiplex PCR assay. RNA was extracted with the RNeasy kit and about 0.45 to 1 ug was reverse transcribed using random hexamers. TCRdb applied fastp at Q25 and MiXCR to the public reads, then kept only in-frame beta chains. Records with the same CDR3 protein are collapsed into one entry carrying the most frequent genes and DNA. The sample has 150,000 to 200,000 distinct CDR3 sequences on record, approximately 94% of them singletons. The ten largest clones represent 0.085% to 0.095% of the sample. The sample consisted of CD4+ T cells from PBMCs. These receptors came from a human donor with multiple sclerosis.

This chain joins TRBV12-3 or TRBV12-4 and TRBJ2-3; D is undetermined. V was cut by 6 bases and J by 5 bases, with 21 bases left in between. CDR3 length equals 16 residues. The CDR3 nucleotides are TGTGCCAGCAGACCCTCGAATCCGGACCCGAGAGATACGCAGTATTTT. Its protein product is CASRPSNPDPRDTQYF.

The V gene is TRBV6-5, the J gene TRBJ1-1, with D perhaps TRBD1 (6 bases). Trimming shortened V by 2 bases and J by 4 bases, and 8 bases separated the two germline ends. This CDR3 has 13 amino acids. Per germline, CDR1 MNHEY and CDR2 SVGAGI. The CDR3 region is CASSYTRGTEAFF. CDR3 DNA: TGTGCCAGCAGTTACACCAGGGGCACTGAAGCTTTCTTT.

This chain connects TRBV6-5 to TRBJ2-7, with 8 nucleotides matching TRBD1. Per the germline V gene, CDR1 is MNHEY and CDR2 is SVGAGI. The length of the CDR3 is 15 residues. J lost 4 bases, V lost 6 bases, and 11 bases had no gene match. CDR3 in amino acids: CASSRENRGSYEQYF. The DNA for the CDR3 is TGTGCCAGCAGCCGGGAAAACAGGGGGTCTTACGAGCAGTACTTC.

CDR3 amino acids: CASRPNVLSYEQYF. CDR3 DNA: TGTGCCAGCCGACCTAATGTGTTATCCTACGAGCAGTACTTC. The V gene is TRBV12-3 or TRBV12-4, the J gene TRBJ2-7, with D unclear. V lost 8 bases and J 1 base, leaving 15 bases between the germline ends. There are 14 residues in the CDR3.

The chain combines TRBV12-3 or TRBV12-4 with TRBJ1-3; D is possibly TRBD1 (5 bases). The V and J ends lost 8 bases and 2 bases respectively, with 13 bases between them. The CDR3 is 14 amino acids. CDR3 in DNA: TGTGCCAGCGATGGGGGGTACACTGGAAACACCATATATTTT. Its protein is CASDGGYTGNTIYF.

The J gene is TRBJ1-1, the V gene TRBV3-1; 7 nucleotides align to TRBD1. The V gene end was trimmed by 1 base and the J gene end by 0 bases; junction bases not matched to a gene: 5. This CDR3 spans 16 amino acids. Germline V CDR1 and CDR2: LGHDT, YNNKEL (reference sequence). The CDR3 DNA sequence: TGTGCCAGCAGCCAAGTGCGGGGGACAGTGAACACTGAAGCTTTCTTT. Translated, it gives CASSQVRGTVNTEAFF.

The rearrangement joins TRBV29-1 to TRBJ2-4; 9 nucleotides align to TRBD2. The CDR3 is 13 residues long. Germline CDR1 reads SQVTM; CDR2 reads ANQGSEA. The J segment lost 11 bases and the V segment lost 5 bases, leaving 10 bases of the junction unmatched. The CDR3, as DNA: TGCAGCGTTCGTAGCGGGGGCCTTTCGTTTCAGTACTTC. Residues: CSVRSGGLSFQYF.

The gene calls are TRBV12-3 or TRBV12-4 and TRBJ1-2; 8 bases agree with TRBD1. Trimming removed 4 bases from V and 4 bases from J; junction bases left unmatched: 5. The CDR3 consists of 14 residues. CDR3 nucleotide sequence: TGTGCCAGCAGTTATACGACAGGGGTCTATGGCTACACCTTC. Translation gives CASSYTTGVYGYTF.

The chain is built from TRBV12-3 or TRBV12-4 and TRBJ2-1; 10 bases match TRBD2. Trimming at V came to 5 bases and at J to 6 bases, leaving 4 bases not matched to a gene. The CDR3 sequence is 14 residues long. The CDR3 region is CASSRGLAPNEQFF. The CDR3 region has the DNA TGTGCCAGCAGTAGGGGACTAGCGCCCAATGAGCAGTTCTTC.

This chain joins TRBV7-2 and TRBJ1-2; D ambiguous. Trimming stripped 1 base from V and 8 bases from J, with 14 bases between. The CDR3 covers 14 residues. Germline V CDR1 and CDR2: SGHTA, FQGNSA. The CDR3: CASSLEAGTGGYTF. For the CDR3, the DNA is TGTGCCAGCAGCTTAGAGGCGGGCACGGGGGGCTACACCTTC.

This chain links TRBV4-2 with TRBJ2-5; no clear D gene. V gave up 1 base and J gave up 6 bases, with 24 bases separating them. Germline lookup yields CDR1 LGHNA and CDR2 YNFKEQ. CDR3 length: 18 amino acids. The CDR3: CASSQGVPVNLPPKTQYF. The DNA for the CDR3 is TGTGCCAGCAGCCAAGGAGTCCCGGTTAATTTACCCCCCAAGACCCAGTACTTC.

The chain links TRBV29-1 to TRBJ1-1, with TRBD1 identical over 7 bases. V shed 7 bases and J 3 bases; nucleotides not matched to a gene: 5. The V gene's germline CDR1 is SQVTM and CDR2 ANQGSEA. CDR3 size: 12 residues. In DNA form, the CDR3 reads TGCAGCGCCGGGGACAGAGACACTGAAGCTTTCTTT. As protein: CSAGDRDTEAFF.

The gene calls are TRBV7-2 and TRBJ2-7, with 14 bases fitting TRBD2. CDR1 and CDR2 from the germline V gene are SGHTA and FQGNSA. CDR3 length: 15 amino acids. V shed 4 bases, J shed 6 bases, and the junction held 5 bases outside the gene matches. CDR3 DNA: TGTGCCAGCAGCTCCAGACTAGCGGGAGGGGGCGAGCAGTACTTC. It specifies CASSSRLAGGGEQYF.

The chain carries TRBV3-1 and TRBJ2-4; D perhaps matches TRBD2 (6 bases). The V end was cut by 4 bases, the J end by 1 base, with 11 bases between. CDR1 and CDR2 from the germline V gene are LGHDT and YNNKEL (reference sequence). The CDR3 consists of 15 residues. The CDR3 sequence: CASSRSEGAKNIQYF. CDR3 nucleotides: TGTGCCAGCAGCCGTTCGGAGGGGGCCAAAAACATTCAGTACTTC.

The V gene is TRBV27, the J gene TRBJ1-1; a weak D match, TRBD1 (5 bases). The CDR3 is 12 amino acids. Trimming took 1 base from V and 10 from J, leaving 10 bases between them. Germline V gene data show CDR1 as MNHEY and CDR2 as SMNVEV (reference sequence). This CDR3 is CASSLLGQSAFF. The CDR3 DNA reads TGTGCCAGCAGTTTATTAGGACAATCAGCTTTCTTT.

This clonotype was recorded once. The chain employs TRBV23-1 and TRBJ1-5; D not certain. TRBV23-1 is an ORF, and what it does is uncertain. The CDR3 spans 17 residues. V gave up 0 bases and J gave up 0 bases, with 12 bases separating them. CDR3 DNA sequence: TGCGCCAGCAGTCAATCTGCCAGTCCATATAGCAATCAGCCCCAGCATTTT. Its translation is CASSQSASPYSNQPQHF.

The J gene is TRBJ2-2, the V gene TRBV4-3, with 9 bases identical to TRBD2. Germline V gene lookup returns CDR1 LGHNA and CDR2 YSLEER. The CDR3 runs 17 residues. The V gene end was trimmed by 4 bases and the J gene end by 6 bases; junction bases not matched to a gene: 12. The CDR3 is CASSRRAGGGLAGELFF. CDR3 DNA: TGCGCCAGCAGCCGACGAGCGGGAGGCGGGTTGGCCGGGGAGCTGTTTTTT.

This clonotype was recorded a few times. The chain has TRBV11-2 and TRBJ1-1; perhaps TRBD1 as D (5 bases). Germline V gene data show CDR1 as SGHAT and CDR2 as FQNNGV. The CDR3 sequence is 13 residues long. The V and J ends lost 3 bases and 3 bases respectively, with 8 bases between them. CDR3 DNA: TGTGCCAGCAGCTTGCGGGGCTACACTGAAGCTTTCTTT. This gives the protein CASSLRGYTEAFF.

The V and J genes are TRBV5-1 and TRBJ2-7; TRBD1 is a possible D gene (6 bases). V was trimmed by 0 bases and J by 3 bases, leaving 13 bases between them. The CDR3 is 15 residues long. CDR1 is SGHRS and CDR2 is YFSETQ in the germline V gene. The CDR3 here is CASSLAVGHSYEQYF. The CDR3 nucleotides read TGCGCCAGCAGCTTGGCCGTGGGACATAGCTACGAGCAGTACTTC.